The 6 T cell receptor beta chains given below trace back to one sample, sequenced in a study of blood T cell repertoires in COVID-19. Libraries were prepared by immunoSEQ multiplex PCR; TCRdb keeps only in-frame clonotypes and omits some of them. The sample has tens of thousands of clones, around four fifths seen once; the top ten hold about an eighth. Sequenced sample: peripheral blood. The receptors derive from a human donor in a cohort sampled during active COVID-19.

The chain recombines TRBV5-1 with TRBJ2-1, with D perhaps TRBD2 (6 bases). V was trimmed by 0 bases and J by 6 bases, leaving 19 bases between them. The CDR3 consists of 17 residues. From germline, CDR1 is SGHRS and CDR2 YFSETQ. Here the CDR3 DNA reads TGCGCCAGCAGCTTGGCCTCGGCGGGGCCGGGTTCCAATGAGCAGTTCTTC. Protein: CASSLASAGPGSNEQFF.

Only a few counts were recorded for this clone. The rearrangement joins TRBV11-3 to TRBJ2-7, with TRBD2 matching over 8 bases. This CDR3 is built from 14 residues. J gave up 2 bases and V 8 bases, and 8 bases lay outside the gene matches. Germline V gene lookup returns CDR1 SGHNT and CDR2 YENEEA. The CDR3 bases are TGTGCCAGCGCTCCGAGCGGGAGACCCTACGAGCAGTACTTC. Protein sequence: CASAPSGRPYEQYF. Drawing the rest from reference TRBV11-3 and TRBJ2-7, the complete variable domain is EAGVVQSPRYKIIEKKQPVAFWCNPISGHNTLYWYLQNLGQGPELLIRYENEEAVDDSQLPKDRFSAERLKGVDSTLKIQPAELGDSAVYLCASAPSGRPYEQYFGPGTRLTVT.

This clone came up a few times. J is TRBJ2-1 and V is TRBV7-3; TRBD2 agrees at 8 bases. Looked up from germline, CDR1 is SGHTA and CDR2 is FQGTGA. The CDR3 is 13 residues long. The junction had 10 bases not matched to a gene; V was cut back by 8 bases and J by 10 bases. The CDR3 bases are TGTGCCAGCGGCCGGACTAGCTCCCAAGAGCAGTTCTTC. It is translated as CASGRTSSQEQFF.

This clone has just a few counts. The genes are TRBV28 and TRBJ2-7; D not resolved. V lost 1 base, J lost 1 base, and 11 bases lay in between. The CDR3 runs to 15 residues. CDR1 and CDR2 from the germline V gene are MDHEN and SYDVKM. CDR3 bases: TGTGCCAGCAGTTTATCGAAGTGGGCTTCCTACGAGCAGTACTTC. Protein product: CASSLSKWASYEQYF.

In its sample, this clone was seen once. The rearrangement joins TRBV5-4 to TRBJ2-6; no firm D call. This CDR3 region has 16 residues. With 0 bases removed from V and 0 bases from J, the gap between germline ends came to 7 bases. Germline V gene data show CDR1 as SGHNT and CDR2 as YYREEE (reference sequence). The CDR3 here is CASSLGGPSGANVLTF. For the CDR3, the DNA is TGTGCCAGCAGCTTGGGCGGCCCCTCTGGGGCCAACGTCCTGACTTTC.

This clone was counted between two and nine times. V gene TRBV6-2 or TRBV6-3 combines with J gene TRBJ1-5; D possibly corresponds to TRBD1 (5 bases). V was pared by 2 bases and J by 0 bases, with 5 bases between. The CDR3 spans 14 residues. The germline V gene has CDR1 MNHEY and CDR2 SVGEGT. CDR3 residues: CASSYRGSNQPQHF. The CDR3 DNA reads TGTGCCAGCAGTTACAGGGGTAGCAATCAGCCCCAGCATTTT.